This T cell receptor beta chain was identified in a study of beta chain features in type 1 diabetes. Study at large: Across every sample, 107,917,701 sorted cells were examined in total.

This clone was counted between two and nine times. The antigen remains unidentified. The sample carries other DNA sequences with the same CDR3. It was via CD45RO/CCR7/CD25/CD127/CD95/CD27 that CD4+ naive, central memory, regulatory and stem cell-like memory cells were sorted. Each of the sorted populations had a purity greater than 98%. Study-wide findings and caveats: The study found moderately but significantly shorter TCRB CDR3s in all four CD4+ subsets of Type 1 diabetes patients. Healthy donors had naive, central memory and Treg TCRB repertoires that appeared less similar than those seen among patients.

Trimming removed 4 bases from V and 5 bases from J; junction bases left unmatched: 5. There are 15 residues in the CDR3. Germline V lookup: CDR1 SGHTA, CDR2 FQGNSA. cDNA synthesis used the whole RNA isolate, giving expressed TCRB sequences. Sequenced by immunoSEQ multiplex PCR; TCRdb stores in-frame clones only, minus some. Here the sample spans fewer than 350,000 clones, 15% being singletons. This chain links TRBV7-2 with TRBJ2-5; 12 nucleotides agree with TRBD2. Specimen: naive CD4+ T cells from blood. This TCR derives from a man aged 18 to 30 with type 1 diabetes. The CDR3 protein is CASSSSGGAGETQYF. The CDR3 DNA reads TGTGCCAGCAGCTCTAGCGGGGGGGCCGGTGAGACCCAGTACTTC.